The clone carrying this TCR beta chain appeared many times. Its target is not known. The data were obtained in a study of T cells in Graves' hyperthyroidism and ophthalmopathy. The wider study: The authors collected peripheral blood at initial diagnosis, before any treatment. Findings of the study overall: Blood also showed most of the thyroid clonotypes that were expanded above 0.001. Separating ophthalmopathy from stable hyperthyroidism was achieved by a 13 V-J model.

Cells are PBMCs isolated from 10 ml of fresh blood. This CDR3 contains 15 residues. The J segment lost 2 bases and the V segment lost 4 bases, leaving 7 bases of the junction unmatched. Germline lookup yields CDR1 MNHEY and CDR2 SMNVEV (reference sequence). RNA transcripts were the template for amplifying TCR beta CDR3 regions. HTBI primers drove first-round RT-PCR of the TCR CDR3. TCRdb passed the multiplex PCR reads through MiXCR, listing each CDR3 protein once. This table holds 350,000 to 450,000 distinct CDR3 sequences, about 17% found once. Sequencing was carried out using blood. The chain couples TRBV27 to TRBJ2-7; 8 positions match TRBD2. The source is a woman younger than 45 with Graves' hyperthyroidism that later progressed to Graves' ophthalmopathy. The CDR3 spells CASSSVSGTAYEQYF. In DNA form, the CDR3 reads TGTGCCAGCAGTTCGGTTAGCGGGACCGCCTACGAGCAGTACTTC.